These 17 T cell receptor beta chains were sequenced from one sample in a study of blood T cell repertoires in COVID-19. Produced via immunoSEQ multiplex PCR; TCRdb's table is partial and in-frame only. The sample has about 160,000 clones, about 85% seen once. The source material was peripheral blood. The receptors come from a human donor with acute or convalescent COVID-19. The donor label of this sample is uncertain.

The gene calls are TRBV7-2 and TRBJ2-5; 11 bases fit TRBD2. Germline CDR1 is SGHTA and CDR2 is FQGNSA. The CDR3 covers 16 residues. V dropped 5 bases and J dropped 5; count of bases not matched to a gene: 10. The CDR3, as DNA: TGTGCCAGCAGCGTACATATAGCGGGGGGGCCCGAGACCCAGTACTTC. As protein: CASSVHIAGGPETQYF.

The rearrangement joins TRBV5-1 to TRBJ1-1; D unclear. The germline CDR1 and CDR2 sequences are SGHRS and YFSETQ. Trimming took 2 bases from V and 5 from J, leaving 7 bases between them. The CDR3 has 12 residues. The CDR3 spells CASSLGRTEAFF. The DNA for the CDR3 is TGCGCCAGCAGCTTAGGGAGGACTGAAGCTTTCTTT.

J is TRBJ1-1 and V is TRBV24-1; 9 bases fit TRBD1. Trimming at V came to 2 bases and at J to 1 base, leaving 7 bases not matched to a gene. The CDR3 is made up of 17 amino acids. The germline CDR1 and CDR2 sequences are KGHDR and SFDVKD. The CDR3 protein is CATSDSFPGQGNTEAFF. The CDR3 DNA is TGTGCCACCAGTGATTCCTTCCCGGGACAGGGGAACACTGAAGCTTTCTTT.

V is TRBV2 and J is TRBJ1-6; 7 bases match TRBD1. Germline V CDR1 and CDR2: SNHLY, FYNNEI. After removal of 4 bases from V and 10 bases from J, the junction contained 10 bases not matched to a gene. The length of the CDR3 is 15 residues. DNA of the CDR3: TGTGCCAGCAGTGGGGAGCCGACAGGGAACTCACCCCTCCACTTT. As protein: CASSGEPTGNSPLHF.

The chain is built from TRBV7-8 and TRBJ2-5, with D tentatively TRBD1 (6 bases). Germline V gene lookup returns CDR1 SGHVS and CDR2 FQNEAQ. Deletions cut 6 bases from V and 1 base from J, with 15 bases between. This CDR3 has 15 residues. CDR3 in amino acids: CASRGQGTLQETQYF. CDR3 coding DNA: TGTGCCAGCAGGGGCCAGGGGACCCTCCAAGAGACCCAGTACTTC.

The sample holds one count of this clone. The J gene is TRBJ1-4, the V gene TRBV7-2; a weak D match, TRBD1 (6 bases). Trimming removed 5 bases from V and 8 bases from J, with 15 bases in between. There are 14 residues in the CDR3. Germline V gene lookup returns CDR1 SGHTA and CDR2 FQGNSA. Here the CDR3 reads CASSPREGGEKLFF. DNA of the CDR3: TGTGCCAGCAGCCCCCGGGAGGGGGGGGAAAAACTGTTTTTT. Full variable domain (outside the CDR3, taken from reference TRBV7-2 and TRBJ1-4): GAGVSQSPSNKVTEKGKDVELRCDPISGHTALYWYRQSLGQGLEFLIYFQGNSAPDKSGLPSDRFSAERTGGSVSTLTIQRTQQEDSAVYLCASSPREGGEKLFFGSGTQLSVL.

This sequence joins TRBV5-4 and TRBJ2-3; 8 nucleotides match TRBD2. The CDR3 has 17 residues. With V trimmed by 4 bases and J by 2 bases, 12 bases remained unmatched. Germline V gene sequence: CDR1 SGHNT, CDR2 YYREEE (reference sequence). The CDR3 DNA reads as TGTGCCAGCAGCGACTTCCCGGGGGGGACCTACACAGATACGCAGTATTTT. Its translation is CASSDFPGGTYTDTQYF.

This clone was picked up one time. This sequence joins TRBV4-2 and TRBJ2-3; 12 nucleotides match TRBD2. This CDR3 is built from 20 residues. J was trimmed by 4 bases and V by 4 bases; bases with no gene match: 18. CDR1 and CDR2 from the germline V gene are LGHNA and YNFKEQ. The CDR3 region is CASSPDTPGLAGGRSDTQYF. The CDR3 DNA reads TGTGCCAGCAGCCCCGATACACCCGGGCTAGCGGGGGGGCGTTCAGATACGCAGTATTTT.

The rearrangement joins TRBV3-1 (or the pseudogene TRBV3-2) to TRBJ2-2, with TRBD1 matching 7 bases. Germline V gene sequence: CDR1 LGHDT, CDR2 YNNKEL (reference sequence). The CDR3 totals 15 residues. The ends lost 5 bases at V and 8 bases at J; junction bases unmatched: 11. This chain's CDR3 is CASSARQGVRGELFF. The CDR3 region has the DNA TGTGCCAGCAGCGCCCGACAGGGTGTGAGAGGGGAGCTGTTTTTT.

The CDR3 DNA reads TGTGCCACTTCTATCTTATCGGTCTCTGGAAACACCATATATTTT. Amino acids: CATSILSVSGNTIYF. This chain connects TRBV19 to TRBJ1-3; no definite D call. Trimming removed 10 bases from V and 0 bases from J, with 16 bases in between. Germline CDR1 reads LNHDA; CDR2 reads SQIVND (reference sequence). The CDR3 extends over 15 amino acids.

The rearrangement joins TRBV5-1 to TRBJ1-4; D not certain. The length of the CDR3 is 16 residues. Trimming removed 6 bases at V and 0 bases at J, with 15 bases between. Germline-derived CDR1 and CDR2 are SGHRS and YFSETQ. Here the CDR3 DNA reads TGCGCCAGCACCCTCGGGTCTACTGCAACTAATGAAAAACTGTTTTTT. It translates to CASTLGSTATNEKLFF.

The V gene is TRBV6-6, the J gene TRBJ1-1; 7 bases are a match to TRBD1. Trimming took 6 bases from V and 3 from J; bases not matched to a gene: 13. CDR1 and CDR2 (germline): MNHNY, SVGAGI (reference sequence). The CDR3 covers 16 residues. The DNA for the CDR3 is TGTGCCAGCAGCCTTCGACAGGGAGGAGTGTACACTGAAGCTTTCTTT. Translated: CASSLRQGGVYTEAFF.

The chain employs TRBV5-6 and TRBJ2-3, with 8 bases matching TRBD2. The junction had 3 bases not matched to a gene; V was cut back by 0 bases and J by 0 bases. The germline CDR1 and CDR2 sequences are SGHDT and YYEEEE. This CDR3 comprises 16 residues. The DNA for the CDR3 is TGTGCCAGCAGCTTGGAGCGGGGGCCGAGCACAGATACGCAGTATTTT. Its protein product is CASSLERGPSTDTQYF.

This clone appeared once. V gene TRBV19 combines with J gene TRBJ1-5, with D perhaps TRBD1 (6 bases). Per the germline V gene, CDR1 is LNHDA and CDR2 is SQIVND (reference sequence). CDR3 length equals 15 residues. The V end was cut by 5 bases, the J end by 4 bases, with 15 bases between. CDR3 coding DNA: TGTGCCAGTAGTGTTACAGGGCGGTCAAATCAGCCCCAGCATTTT. Its translation is CASSVTGRSNQPQHF. Based on the CDR3 plus reference TRBV19 and TRBJ1-5, the full variable domain is DGGITQSPKYLFRKEGQNVTLSCEQNLNHDAMYWYRQDPGQGLRLIYYSQIVNDFQKGDIAEGYSVSREKKESFPLTVTSAQKNPTAFYLCASSVTGRSNQPQHFGDGTRLSIL.

The rearrangement uses TRBV19 and TRBJ1-2; D ambiguous. Trimming stripped 4 bases from V and 5 bases from J, with 11 bases between. Germline V gene sequence: CDR1 LNHDA, CDR2 SQIVND (reference sequence). CDR3 size: 13 residues. The CDR3 bases are TGTGCCAGTAGTACGACCCGGGGTTATGGCTACACCTTC. It encodes CASSTTRGYGYTF.

The V gene is TRBV5-6, the J gene TRBJ2-7; D is possibly TRBD1 (5 bases). Per germline, CDR1 SGHDT and CDR2 YYEEEE. The CDR3 extends over 12 amino acids. V shed 0 bases and J shed 9 bases, with 10 bases lying between them. CDR3 sequence: CASSLGQGGQYF. The DNA of the CDR3 is TGTGCCAGCAGCTTGGGGCAGGGCGGGCAGTACTTC.

This chain connects TRBV7-3 to TRBJ2-2; maybe TRBD2 (6 bases). CDR3 length: 18 residues. The V end was cut by 6 bases, the J end by 7 bases, with 27 bases between. CDR1 and CDR2 from the germline V gene are SGHTA and FQGTGA. CDR3 sequence reads: CASSLRGRPPGPGGELFF. In DNA, the CDR3 is TGTGCCAGCAGTCTACGGGGGAGGCCTCCGGGACCGGGCGGGGAGCTGTTTTTT. Complete variable domain (other parts from reference TRBV7-3 and TRBJ2-2): GAGVSQTPSNKVTEKGKYVELRCDPISGHTALYWYRQSLGQGPEFLIYFQGTGAADDSGLPNDRFFAVRPEGSVSTLKIQRTERGDSAVYLCASSLRGRPPGPGGELFFGEGSRLTVL.